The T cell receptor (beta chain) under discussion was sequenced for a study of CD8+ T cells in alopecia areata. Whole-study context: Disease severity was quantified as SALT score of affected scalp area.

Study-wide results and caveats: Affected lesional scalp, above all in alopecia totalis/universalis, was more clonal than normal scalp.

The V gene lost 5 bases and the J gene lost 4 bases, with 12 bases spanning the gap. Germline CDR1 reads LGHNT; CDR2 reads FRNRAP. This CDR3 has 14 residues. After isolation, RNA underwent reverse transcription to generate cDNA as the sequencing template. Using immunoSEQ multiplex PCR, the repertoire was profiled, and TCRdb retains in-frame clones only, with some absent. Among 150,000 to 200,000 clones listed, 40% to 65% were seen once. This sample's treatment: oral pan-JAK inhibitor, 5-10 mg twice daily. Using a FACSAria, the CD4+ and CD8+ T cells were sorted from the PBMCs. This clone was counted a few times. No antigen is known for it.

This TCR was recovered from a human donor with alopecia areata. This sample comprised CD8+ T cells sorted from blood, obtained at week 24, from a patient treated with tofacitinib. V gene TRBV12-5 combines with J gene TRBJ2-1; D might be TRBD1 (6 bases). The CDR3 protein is CASGPDDRYNEQFF. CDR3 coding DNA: TGTGCTAGTGGTCCCGATGACAGGTACAATGAGCAGTTCTTC.